These 3 T cell receptor beta chains originate from one sample sequenced in a study of tumor and adjacent non-tumor tissue in lung cancer. TCRbeta libraries were built with three rounds of nested PCR, modified from ARM-PCR. TCRdb reprocessed the multiplex PCR reads with MiXCR, giving one entry per CDR3 protein. The sample gives about 93,000 distinct CDR3 sequences, about 70% of which show up once; 18% is in the top ten. The template was RNA from unsorted bulk tissue. Material: lung tumor tissue. The receptors were sampled from a man aged 60-69 years with non-small cell lung cancer.

This clonotype showed up just a few times. This rearrangement joins TRBV19 to TRBJ1-1; 10 bases match TRBD1. CDR3 length equals 13 residues. Germline V gene lookup returns CDR1 LNHDA and CDR2 SQIVND (reference sequence). The V and J ends lost 5 bases and 3 bases, in that order; junction bases with no gene match: 0. CDR3 coding DNA: TGTGCCAGTAGTGGGACAGGGGACACTGAAGCTTTCTTT. Protein product: CASSGTGDTEAFF. Filled out from reference TRBV19 and TRBJ1-1, the complete variable domain reads DGGITQSPKYLFRKEGQNVTLSCEQNLNHDAMYWYRQDPGQGLRLIYYSQIVNDFQKGDIAEGYSVSREKKESFPLTVTSAQKNPTAFYLCASSGTGDTEAFFGQGTRLTVV.

This clonotype was detected many times. This chain links TRBV20-1 with TRBJ2-1, with D unresolved. The CDR3 sequence is 12 residues long. V gave up 2 bases and J gave up 5 bases, with 7 bases separating them. Germline V lookup: CDR1 DFQATT, CDR2 SNEGSKA (reference sequence). In DNA, the CDR3 is TGCAGTGCTAGAAAAGTGAACAATGAGCAGTTCTTC. Amino acids: CSARKVNNEQFF.

Regarding this clonotype: At one end the junction does not follow the germline gene, possibly because of a read error. V is TRBV11-2 and J is TRBJ2-3; 10 nucleotides agree with TRBD2. This CDR3 region has 17 residues. Germline-derived CDR1 and CDR2 are SGHAT and FQNNGV. CDR3 in amino acids: CASSLRRAGGPTDTRYF. The CDR3 region has the DNA TGTGCCAGCAGCTTACGGCGAGCGGGGGGGCCGACAGATACGCGGTATTTT.